Each of the 27 T cell receptor beta chains below was sequenced from the same sample in a study of untreated major depressive disorder. This table comes from immunoSEQ multiplex PCR, and its TCRdb copy is limited to in-frame clones, with some not included. The data contain tens of thousands of clones, approximately 92% of them singletons. The sample taken for sequencing was CD4+ T cells from PBMCs. Receptors were obtained from a young man in good health.

This chain uses TRBV25-1 with TRBJ2-4; D perhaps matches TRBD2 (5 bases). There are 17 residues in the CDR3. The ends were cut back, 3 bases at V and 0 bases at J, with 15 bases in the middle. Germline CDR1 reads MGHDK; CDR2 reads SYGVNS. CDR3 loop: CASSDRPPGLAKNIQYF. In DNA form, the CDR3 reads TGTGCCAGCAGTGACCGCCCGCCGGGGTTAGCCAAAAACATTCAGTACTTC.

This rearrangement joins TRBV18 to TRBJ1-3; D is possibly TRBD1 (5 bases). The length of the CDR3 is 14 residues. Trimming cost V 3 bases and J 4 bases, with 10 bases left between them. Germline V gives CDR1 KGHSH, CDR2 LQKENI. The CDR3 loop is CASSPPGLGNTIYF. The DNA for the CDR3 is TGTGCCAGCTCACCCCCGGGGCTCGGAAACACCATATATTTT. The whole variable domain, filled in from reference TRBV18 and TRBJ1-3, reads NAGVMQNPRHLVRRRGQEARLRCSPMKGHSHVYWYRQLPEEGLKFMVYLQKENIIDESGMPKERFSAEFPKEGPSILRIQQVVRGDSAAYFCASSPPGLGNTIYFGEGSWLTVV.

The chain combines TRBV15 with TRBJ2-7; 7 bases match TRBD1. V was pared by 0 bases and J by 5 bases, with 7 bases of the junction left unmatched. This CDR3 is built from 15 residues. The germline gives CDR1 LNHNV, CDR2 YYDKDF (reference sequence). Written as DNA, the CDR3 is TGTGCCACCAGCAGAGATTCGACAGGGTTCGACGAGCAGTACTTC. This translates into CATSRDSTGFDEQYF.

This clone was seen once. The V gene is TRBV2, the J gene TRBJ1-4; a weak D match, TRBD1 (5 bases). CDR3 size: 16 residues. Trimming left V 3 bases short and J 0 bases short, with 11 bases between. The germline CDR1 and CDR2 sequences are SNHLY and FYNNEI. The CDR3 sequence: CASSDFTGPTNEKLFF. DNA for the CDR3: TGTGCCAGCAGTGATTTCACAGGTCCAACTAATGAAAAACTGTTTTTT.

V and J are TRBV19 and TRBJ2-5; weak D call: TRBD2 (6 bases). CDR3 length equals 13 residues. V was cut by 5 bases and J by 8 bases, with 15 bases left in between. Per the germline V gene, CDR1 is LNHDA and CDR2 is SQIVND (reference sequence). The CDR3 nucleotides read TGTGCCAGTAGTCCTTTAGCGGACGGCACCCAGTACTTC. Translation gives CASSPLADGTQYF.

V usage is TRBV5-4 and J usage is TRBJ1-1; D is perhaps TRBD1 (5 bases). Trimming stripped 3 bases from V and 1 base from J, with 13 bases between. Germline V lookup: CDR1 SGHNT, CDR2 YYREEE (reference sequence). There are 15 residues in the CDR3. CDR3 loop: CASSSKGYSNTEAFF. CDR3 DNA: TGTGCCAGCAGCTCTAAGGGGTATTCGAACACTGAAGCTTTCTTT.

The V gene is TRBV25-1, the J gene TRBJ2-1; TRBD1 matches 8 bases. This CDR3 spans 18 amino acids. The germline V gene encodes CDR1 MGHDK and CDR2 SYGVNS. V shed 1 base and J 2 bases; nucleotides not matched to a gene: 10. CDR3 coding DNA: TGTGCCAGCAGTGAATCCGGACAGGGATATAGGACCTACAATGAGCAGTTCTTC. Encoded protein: CASSESGQGYRTYNEQFF.

The chain has TRBV25-1 and TRBJ1-2, with D tentatively TRBD1 (6 bases). The CDR3 spans 14 residues. V lost 5 bases to trimming and J lost 2 bases, with 12 bases between them. Looked up from germline, CDR1 is MGHDK and CDR2 is SYGVNS. The CDR3 is CASSIPGVNYGYTF. The CDR3 nucleotides are TGTGCCAGCAGTATTCCAGGGGTAAACTATGGCTACACCTTC.

This clone was picked up one time. The chain links TRBV29-1 to TRBJ1-1, with TRBD1 as a possible D gene (5 bases). CDR1 and CDR2 (germline): SQVTM, ANQGSEA. This CDR3 comprises 13 residues. Trimming left V 4 bases short and J 1 base short, with 10 bases between. The CDR3 reads CSVGEGTNTEAFF. The CDR3 bases are TGCAGCGTTGGGGAGGGGACGAACACTGAAGCTTTCTTT.

The chain links TRBV9 to TRBJ1-1; D is unresolved. In germline, CDR1 is SGDLS, CDR2 YYNGEE. Trimming pared 0 bases from V and 1 base from J, leaving 4 bases between. The CDR3 has 13 residues. The DNA of the CDR3 is TGTGCCAGCAGCGTAGCTCAGAACACTGAAGCTTTCTTT. Protein: CASSVAQNTEAFF.

The chain couples TRBV9 to TRBJ1-2; D might be TRBD1 (5 bases). The germline V and J ends were trimmed by 4 bases and 5 bases, with 9 bases remaining between them. The CDR3 is 12 amino acids. Germline assignment: CDR1 SGDLS and CDR2 YYNGEE. The CDR3 nucleotides are TGTGCCAGCAGCTATGACAGATATGGCTACACCTTC. Its translation: CASSYDRYGYTF. Together with reference TRBV9 and TRBJ1-2, the CDR3 gives the full variable domain: DSGVTQTPKHLITATGQRVTLRCSPRSGDLSVYWYQQSLDQGLQFLIQYYNGEERAKGNILERFSAQQFPDLHSELNLSSLELGDSALYFCASSYDRYGYTFGSGTRLTVV.

This chain links TRBV6-5 with TRBJ2-1; 7 nucleotides agree with TRBD2. Trimming cost V 6 bases and J 12 bases; bases outside gene matches: 17. The CDR3 contains 15 residues. The germline V gene has CDR1 MNHEY and CDR2 SVGAGI. In DNA form, the CDR3 reads TGTGCCAGCAGCCCTCCGGCGGGAGAGTATTTAGTGCAGTTCTTC. This sequence encodes CASSPPAGEYLVQFF.

The CDR3 loop reads CASSSAEDTQYF. The CDR3 DNA follows: TGTGCCAGCAGTTCCGCCGAGGATACGCAGTATTTT. The chain links TRBV6-6 to TRBJ2-3; D uncertain. Trimming took off 4 bases at V and 6 bases at J, with 8 bases between the two ends. CDR3 length equals 12 residues. The germline V gene has CDR1 MNHNY and CDR2 SVGAGI (reference sequence).

The chain recombines TRBV7-2 with TRBJ2-5, with 11 bases that match TRBD2. V gave up 4 bases and J gave up 5 bases; unmatched junction bases: 9. This CDR3 contains 16 residues. Germline V gene sequence: CDR1 SGHTA, CDR2 FQGNSA. The CDR3 reads CASSYTSGSGRETQYF. In DNA, the CDR3 is TGTGCCAGCAGCTATACTAGCGGGAGCGGTAGGGAGACCCAGTACTTC.

V and J are TRBV11-3 and TRBJ2-7; possibly TRBD1 for D (5 bases). Germline CDR1 SGHNT, CDR2 YENEEA. CDR3 length equals 14 residues. The V end lost 2 bases, the J end lost 4 bases, and 12 bases lay between the germline ends. The CDR3 region is CASSLQGDFYEQYF. CDR3 DNA: TGTGCCAGCAGCTTACAGGGCGACTTTTACGAGCAGTACTTC. Full variable domain (missing parts from reference TRBV11-3 and TRBJ2-7): EAGVVQSPRYKIIEKKQPVAFWCNPISGHNTLYWYLQNLGQGPELLIRYENEEAVDDSQLPKDRFSAERLKGVDSTLKIQPAELGDSAVYLCASSLQGDFYEQYFGPGTRLTVT.

The chain has TRBV30 and TRBJ1-1; the D gene is possibly TRBD1 (5 bases). This CDR3 is 14 amino acids long. The germline V gene has CDR1 GTSNPN and CDR2 SVGIG (reference sequence). V was shortened by 2 bases and J by 1 base, with 11 bases between the two germline ends. In nucleotides, the CDR3 is TGTGCCTGGAGTATCGGGACCTCGAACACTGAAGCTTTCTTT. The encoded protein is CAWSIGTSNTEAFF.

The rearrangement joins TRBV20-1 to TRBJ2-5; no clear D gene. Per the germline V gene, CDR1 is DFQATT and CDR2 is SNEGSKA (reference sequence). The CDR3 is 11 residues long. V gave up 6 bases and J gave up 7 bases, with 12 bases separating them. In DNA form, the CDR3 reads TGCAGTGCCGGAACTCAAAGGACCCAGTACTTC. Encoded protein: CSAGTQRTQYF.

This chain uses TRBV4-3 with TRBJ2-1; D call uncertain. This CDR3 is built from 15 residues. Germline V gene data show CDR1 as LGHNA and CDR2 as YSLEER. The germline V and J ends were trimmed by 1 base and 0 bases, with 7 bases remaining between them. The chain's CDR3 is CASSQGSISYNEQFF. The CDR3 DNA sequence: TGCGCCAGCAGCCAAGGGAGCATCTCCTACAATGAGCAGTTCTTC.

The V call is TRBV28, the J call TRBJ2-7; D perhaps matches TRBD1 (9 bases). V lost 4 bases and J lost 4, with 26 bases in between. Per germline, CDR1 MDHEN and CDR2 SYDVKM. This CDR3 has 18 amino acids. CDR3: CASSSYTGGERERYEQYF. Written as DNA, the CDR3 is TGTGCCAGCAGTTCCTACACAGGGGGCGAGCGGGAGCGGTACGAGCAGTACTTC.

This sequence joins TRBV4-1 and TRBJ2-7; TRBD2 matches 15 bases. Germline lookup yields CDR1 MGHRA and CDR2 YSYEKL. This CDR3 has 15 amino acids. Trimming took 4 bases from V and 4 from J; bases not matched to a gene: 2. The CDR3: CASSLGTSGRYEQYF. CDR3 DNA sequence: TGCGCCAGCAGCCTAGGGACTAGCGGGAGGTACGAGCAGTACTTC.

This chain joins TRBV6-5 and TRBJ2-7; D remains unclear. In germline, CDR1 is MNHEY, CDR2 SVGAGI. Trimming took 6 bases from V and 0 from J, leaving 15 bases between them. The CDR3 extends over 15 amino acids. CDR3 region: CASSLRLSRSYEQYF. The CDR3 DNA reads as TGTGCCAGCAGCCTGAGGCTCTCCCGCTCCTACGAGCAGTACTTC.

The DNA for the CDR3 is TGCAGCGGGGGACAGAGGAACACTGAAGCTTTCTTT. This encodes CSGGQRNTEAFF. V usage is TRBV29-1 and J usage is TRBJ1-1; 7 nucleotides match TRBD1. The J segment lost 1 base and the V segment lost 7 bases, leaving 3 bases of the junction unmatched. The CDR3 is 12 residues long. In germline, CDR1 is SQVTM, CDR2 ANQGSEA.

The CDR3 bases are TGTGCCAGCAGCCAAGATCAGGCAGGAGTTGAGCAGTACTTC. Translated, it gives CASSQDQAGVEQYF. J is TRBJ2-7 and V is TRBV4-2; D gene unclear. Trimming shortened V by 0 bases and J by 7 bases, and 13 bases separated the two germline ends. This CDR3 contains 14 residues. From germline, CDR1 is LGHNA and CDR2 YNFKEQ.

The J gene is TRBJ2-2, the V gene TRBV7-3, with a weak D call TRBD2 (5 bases). V lost 5 bases, J lost 4 bases, and 8 bases lay in between. Looked up from germline, CDR1 is SGHTA and CDR2 is FQGTGA. The CDR3 has 13 residues. The CDR3 nucleotides are TGTGCCAGCAGCCCCAGCGGCACCGGGGAGCTGTTTTTT. Its translation: CASSPSGTGELFF.

This chain connects TRBV6-1 to TRBJ1-2; no definite D call. Germline V gene sequence: CDR1 MNHNS, CDR2 SASEGT. Trimming left V 6 bases short and J 2 bases short, with 10 bases between. The CDR3 has 13 residues. CDR3 sequence: CASSPPSNYGYTF. The CDR3 DNA reads TGTGCCAGCAGCCCCCCTTCGAACTATGGCTACACCTTC.

This chain joins TRBV7-2 and TRBJ1-3, with a tentative D call TRBD1 (5 bases). V was clipped by 2 bases and J by 4 bases, with 15 bases between them. The CDR3 runs to 16 residues. Germline values: CDR1 SGHTA, CDR2 FQGNSA. The CDR3 DNA sequence: TGTGCCAGCAGCTTACATTCAGCAGGGCCCGGAAACACCATATATTTT. Protein sequence: CASSLHSAGPGNTIYF.

V gene TRBV6-6 combines with J gene TRBJ2-7, with D possibly being TRBD1 or TRBD2 (6 bases each). The CDR3 length is 16 residues. Germline-derived CDR1 and CDR2 are MNHNY and SVGAGI (reference sequence). Trimming removed 6 bases from V and 5 bases from J, with 23 bases in between. Here the CDR3 DNA reads TGTGCCAGCAGCAGAGGGGGGCAGGGAATTGGCAACGAGCAGTACTTC. Protein product: CASSRGGQGIGNEQYF.